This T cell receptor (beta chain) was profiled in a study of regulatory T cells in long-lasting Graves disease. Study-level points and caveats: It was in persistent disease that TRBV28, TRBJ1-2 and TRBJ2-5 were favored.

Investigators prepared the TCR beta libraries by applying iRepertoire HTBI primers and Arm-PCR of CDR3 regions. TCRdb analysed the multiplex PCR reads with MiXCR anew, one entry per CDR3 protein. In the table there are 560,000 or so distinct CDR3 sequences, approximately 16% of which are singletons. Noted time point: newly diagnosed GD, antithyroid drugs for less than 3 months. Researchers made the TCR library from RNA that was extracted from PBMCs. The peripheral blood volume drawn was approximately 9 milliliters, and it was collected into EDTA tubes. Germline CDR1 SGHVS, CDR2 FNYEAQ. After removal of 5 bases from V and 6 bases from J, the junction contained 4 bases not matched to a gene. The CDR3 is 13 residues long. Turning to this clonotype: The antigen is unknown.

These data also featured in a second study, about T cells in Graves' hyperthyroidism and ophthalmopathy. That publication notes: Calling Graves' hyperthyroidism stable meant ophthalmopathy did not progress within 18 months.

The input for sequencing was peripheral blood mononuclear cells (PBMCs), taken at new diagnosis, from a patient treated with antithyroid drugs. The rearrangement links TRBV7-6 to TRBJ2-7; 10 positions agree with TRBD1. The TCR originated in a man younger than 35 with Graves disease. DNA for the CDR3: TGTGCCAGCAGCAACCGGGACAGGGGCGAGCAGTACTTC. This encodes CASSNRDRGEQYF.